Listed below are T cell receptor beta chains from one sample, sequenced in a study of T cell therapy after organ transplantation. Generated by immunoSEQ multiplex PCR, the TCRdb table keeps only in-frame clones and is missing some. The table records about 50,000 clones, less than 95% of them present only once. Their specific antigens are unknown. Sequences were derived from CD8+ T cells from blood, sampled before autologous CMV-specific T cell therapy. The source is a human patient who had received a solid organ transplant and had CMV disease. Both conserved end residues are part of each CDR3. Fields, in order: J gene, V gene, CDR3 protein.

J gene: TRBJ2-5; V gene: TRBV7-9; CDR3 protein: CASSARDRELETQYF
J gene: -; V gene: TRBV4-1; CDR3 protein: CASSQDPSASPHEQYF
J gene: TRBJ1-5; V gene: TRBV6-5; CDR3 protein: CASSLNSNQPQHF
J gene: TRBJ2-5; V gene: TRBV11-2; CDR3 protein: CASSPEAETQYF
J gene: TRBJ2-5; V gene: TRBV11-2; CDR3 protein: CASSFGTGQNYEGQYF
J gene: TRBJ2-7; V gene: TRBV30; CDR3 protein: CAWAVSGGMEYF
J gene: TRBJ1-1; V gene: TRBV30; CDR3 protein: CAWTTGMVNTEAFF
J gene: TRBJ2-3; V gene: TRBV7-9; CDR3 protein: CASSPPGGDTQYF
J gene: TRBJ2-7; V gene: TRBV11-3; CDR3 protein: CASSLTLMSRYF
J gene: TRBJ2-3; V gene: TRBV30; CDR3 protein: CAWSVLGGERRDTQYF
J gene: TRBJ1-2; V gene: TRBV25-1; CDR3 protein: CASRLNRDGYTF
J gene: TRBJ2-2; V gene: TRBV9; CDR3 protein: CASSVAIRQRNTGELFF
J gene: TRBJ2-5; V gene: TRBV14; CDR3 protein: CASSQGRTWTDQETQYF
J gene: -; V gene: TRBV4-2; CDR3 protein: CASSPEGYEQYF
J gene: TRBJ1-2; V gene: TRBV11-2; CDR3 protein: CASSSEGLANYGYTF
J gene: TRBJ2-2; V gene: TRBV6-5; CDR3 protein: CASSYSIGELFF
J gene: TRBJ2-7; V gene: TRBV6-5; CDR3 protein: CATGYEQYF
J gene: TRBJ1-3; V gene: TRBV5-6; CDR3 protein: CASSWAGDSGNTIYF
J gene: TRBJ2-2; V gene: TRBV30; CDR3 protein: CAWSPQGYGELFF
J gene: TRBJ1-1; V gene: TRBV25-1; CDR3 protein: CASSARPLTGEAFF
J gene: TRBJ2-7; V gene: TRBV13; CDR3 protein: CASSLEAGHEQYF
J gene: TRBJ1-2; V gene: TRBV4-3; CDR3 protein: CASSQDGVFGYGYTF
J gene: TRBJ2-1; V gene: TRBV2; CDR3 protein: CASSSGTSRNYNEQFF
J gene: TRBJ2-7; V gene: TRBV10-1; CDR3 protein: CASRSGPWEQYF
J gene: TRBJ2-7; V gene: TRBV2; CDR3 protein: CASRGHVSGGEFDLSSYEQYF
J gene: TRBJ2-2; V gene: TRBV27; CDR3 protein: CASSLAQAWTGELFF
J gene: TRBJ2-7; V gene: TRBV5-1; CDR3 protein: CASSPDPGEQYF
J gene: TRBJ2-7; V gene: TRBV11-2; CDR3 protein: CASSLAGTSGYEQYF
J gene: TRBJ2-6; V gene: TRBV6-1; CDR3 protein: CASSETSSGANVLTF
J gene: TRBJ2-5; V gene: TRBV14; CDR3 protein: CASSQDYWFGGFGETQYF
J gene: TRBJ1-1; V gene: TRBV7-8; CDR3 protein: CASAGGTEAFF
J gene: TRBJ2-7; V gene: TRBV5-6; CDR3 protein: CASSFFTSGEQYF
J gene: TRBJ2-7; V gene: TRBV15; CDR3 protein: CATSRGGQGYEQYF
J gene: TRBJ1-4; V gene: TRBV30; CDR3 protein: CAWSGENNEKLFF
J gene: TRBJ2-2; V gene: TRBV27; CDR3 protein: CASNSPDALNTGELFF
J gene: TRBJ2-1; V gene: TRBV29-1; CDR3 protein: CSVPVYNEQFF
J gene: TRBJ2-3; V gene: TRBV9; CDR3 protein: CASSVVNSASTDTQYF
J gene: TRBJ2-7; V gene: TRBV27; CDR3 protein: CASSQGGGPRFEEQYF
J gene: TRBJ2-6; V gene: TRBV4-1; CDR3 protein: CASSQFLGHRSGANVLTF
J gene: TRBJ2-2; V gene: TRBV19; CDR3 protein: CASSIVTGLAVTGELFF
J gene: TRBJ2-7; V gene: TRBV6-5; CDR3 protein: CASSYGRGAYEQYF
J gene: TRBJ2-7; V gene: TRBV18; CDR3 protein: CASSPYLLTGLRSYEQYF
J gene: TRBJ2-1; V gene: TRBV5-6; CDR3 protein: CASSLRGGAKDEQFF
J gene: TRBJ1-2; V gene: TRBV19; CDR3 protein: CASSFADLFGYTF
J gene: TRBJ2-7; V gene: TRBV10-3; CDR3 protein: CAIRPLGQTYEQYF
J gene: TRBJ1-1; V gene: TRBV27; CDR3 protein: CASSLNPEFTEAFF